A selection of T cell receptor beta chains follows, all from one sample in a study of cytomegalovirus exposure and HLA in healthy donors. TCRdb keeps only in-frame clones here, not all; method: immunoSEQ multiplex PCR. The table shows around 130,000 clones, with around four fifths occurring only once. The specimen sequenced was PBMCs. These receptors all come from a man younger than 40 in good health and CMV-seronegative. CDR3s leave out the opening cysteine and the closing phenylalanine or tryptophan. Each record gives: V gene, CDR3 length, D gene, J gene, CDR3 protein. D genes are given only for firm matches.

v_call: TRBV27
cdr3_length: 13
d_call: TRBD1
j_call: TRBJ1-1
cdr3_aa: ASSSTDRVNTEAF

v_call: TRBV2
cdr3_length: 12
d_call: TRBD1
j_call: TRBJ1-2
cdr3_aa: ASSVSRTGGGYT

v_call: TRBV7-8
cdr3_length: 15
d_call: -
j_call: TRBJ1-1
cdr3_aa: ASSLMNLMDMNTEAF

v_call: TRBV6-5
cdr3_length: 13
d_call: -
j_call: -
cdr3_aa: ASSYSFTGGTEQY

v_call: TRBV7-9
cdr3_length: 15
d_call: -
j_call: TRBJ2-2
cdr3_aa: ASSYPIDSANTGELF

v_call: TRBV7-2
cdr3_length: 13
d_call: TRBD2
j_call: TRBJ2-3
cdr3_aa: ASTLGAGVTDTQY

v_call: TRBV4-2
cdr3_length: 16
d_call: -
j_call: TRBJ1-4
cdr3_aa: ASSQEVGATPTNEKLF

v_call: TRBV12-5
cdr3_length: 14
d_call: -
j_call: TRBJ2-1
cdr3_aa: ASGRDRLGSYNEQF

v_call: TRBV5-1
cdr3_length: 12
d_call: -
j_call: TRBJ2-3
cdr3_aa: ASSRTVSTDTQY

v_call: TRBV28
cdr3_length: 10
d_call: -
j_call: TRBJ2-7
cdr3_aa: ASSRREFEQY

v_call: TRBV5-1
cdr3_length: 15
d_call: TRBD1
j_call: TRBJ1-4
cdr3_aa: ASSWRQGRSTNEKLF

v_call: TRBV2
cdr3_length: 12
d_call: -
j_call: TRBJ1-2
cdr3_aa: ASKGGATLYDYT

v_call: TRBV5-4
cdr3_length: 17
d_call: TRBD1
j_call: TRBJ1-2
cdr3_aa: ASSLRTGWELPTNYGYT

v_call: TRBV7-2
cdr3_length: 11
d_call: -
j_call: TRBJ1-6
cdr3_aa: ASTRGENSPLH

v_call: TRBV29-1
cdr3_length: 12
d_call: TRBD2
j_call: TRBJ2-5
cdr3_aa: SAGTSGRGETQY

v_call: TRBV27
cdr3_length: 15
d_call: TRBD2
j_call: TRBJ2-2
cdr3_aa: ASSSFPSGVRPGELF

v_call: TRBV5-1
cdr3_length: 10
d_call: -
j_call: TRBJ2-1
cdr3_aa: ASSFGGSWEF

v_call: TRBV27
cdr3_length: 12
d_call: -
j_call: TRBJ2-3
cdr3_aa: ASSATGLADTQY

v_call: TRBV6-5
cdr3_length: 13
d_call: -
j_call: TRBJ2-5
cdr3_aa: ASSYSLADQETQY

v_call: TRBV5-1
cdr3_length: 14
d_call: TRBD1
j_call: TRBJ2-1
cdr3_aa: ASSPGTVVPYNEQF

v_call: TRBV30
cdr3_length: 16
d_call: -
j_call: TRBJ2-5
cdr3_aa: AWRVAGRMTLPQETQY

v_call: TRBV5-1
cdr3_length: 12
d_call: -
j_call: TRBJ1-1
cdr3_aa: ASSSQGGSTEAF

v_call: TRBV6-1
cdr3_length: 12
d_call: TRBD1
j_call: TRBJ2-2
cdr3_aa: ASSLDRGTGELF

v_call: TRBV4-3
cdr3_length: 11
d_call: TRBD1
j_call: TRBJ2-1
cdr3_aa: ASSPGGYNEQF

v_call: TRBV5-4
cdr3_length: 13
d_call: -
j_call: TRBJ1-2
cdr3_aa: ASRTGEAPYYGYT

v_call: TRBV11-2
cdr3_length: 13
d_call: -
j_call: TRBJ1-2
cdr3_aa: ASSIGTLRPYGYT

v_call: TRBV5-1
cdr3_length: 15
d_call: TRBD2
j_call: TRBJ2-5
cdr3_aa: ASSLLTSGGLQETQY

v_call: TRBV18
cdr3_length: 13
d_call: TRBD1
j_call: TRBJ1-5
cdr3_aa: ASSPWTGDNQPQH

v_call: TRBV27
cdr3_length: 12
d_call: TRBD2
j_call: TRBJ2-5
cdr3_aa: ASSLAGGLETQY

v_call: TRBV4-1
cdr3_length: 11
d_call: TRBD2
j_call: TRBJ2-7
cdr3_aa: ASSQSGSYEQY

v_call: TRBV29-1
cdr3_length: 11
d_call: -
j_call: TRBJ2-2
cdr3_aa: SVSGGIPGELF

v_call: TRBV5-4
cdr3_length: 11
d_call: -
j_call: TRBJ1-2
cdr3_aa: ASSLASPSNYT

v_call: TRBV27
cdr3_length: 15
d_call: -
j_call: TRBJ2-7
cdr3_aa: ASSPFLPVGSSYEQY

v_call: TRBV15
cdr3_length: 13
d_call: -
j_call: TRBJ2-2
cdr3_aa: ATSRDSARTGELF

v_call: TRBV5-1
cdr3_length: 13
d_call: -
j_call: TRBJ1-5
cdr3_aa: ASSLNGVGNQPQH

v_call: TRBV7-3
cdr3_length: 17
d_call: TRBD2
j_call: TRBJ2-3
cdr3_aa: ASSLTLSGRAGGTDTQY

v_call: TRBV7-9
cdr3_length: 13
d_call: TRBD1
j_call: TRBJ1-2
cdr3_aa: ASSPEHRGIDGYT

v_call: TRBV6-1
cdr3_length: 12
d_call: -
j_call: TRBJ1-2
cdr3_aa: ASSESGGGYGYT

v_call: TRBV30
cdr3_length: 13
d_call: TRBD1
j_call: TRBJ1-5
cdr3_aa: AWSGGQGANQPQH

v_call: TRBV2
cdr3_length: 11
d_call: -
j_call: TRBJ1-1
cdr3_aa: ASTGQGYTEAF

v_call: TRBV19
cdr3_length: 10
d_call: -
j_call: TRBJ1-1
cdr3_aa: ACRSRDTEAF

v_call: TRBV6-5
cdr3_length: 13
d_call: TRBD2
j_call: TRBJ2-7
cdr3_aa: ASSYSSSGSFEQY

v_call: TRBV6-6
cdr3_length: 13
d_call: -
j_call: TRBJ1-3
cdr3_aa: ASSYTGEGGNTIY

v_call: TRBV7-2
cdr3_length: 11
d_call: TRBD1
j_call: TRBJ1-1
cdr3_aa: ASSLFRGNEAF

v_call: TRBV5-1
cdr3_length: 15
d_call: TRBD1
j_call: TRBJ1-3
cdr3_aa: ASSSEPQGFSGNTIY

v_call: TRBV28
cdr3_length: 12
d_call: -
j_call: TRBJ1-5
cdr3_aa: ASSPTGNSQPQH

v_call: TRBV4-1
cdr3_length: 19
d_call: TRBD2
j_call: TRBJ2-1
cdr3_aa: ASSLPGLAGGPGFSYNEQF

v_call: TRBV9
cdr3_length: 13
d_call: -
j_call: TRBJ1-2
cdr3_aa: ASSVTHRGDYGYT

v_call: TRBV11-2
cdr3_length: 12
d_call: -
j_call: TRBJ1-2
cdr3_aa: ASSLTSGGPGYT

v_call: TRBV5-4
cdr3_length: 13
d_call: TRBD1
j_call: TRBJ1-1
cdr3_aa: ASSLHRGLNTEAF

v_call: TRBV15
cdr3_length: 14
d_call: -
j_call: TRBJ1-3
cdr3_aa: ATSRADRLSGNTIY

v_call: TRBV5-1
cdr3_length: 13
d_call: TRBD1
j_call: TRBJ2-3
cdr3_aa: ASSQGQTHTDTQY

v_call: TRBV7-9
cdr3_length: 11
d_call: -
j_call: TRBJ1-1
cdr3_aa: ASTGSGMPEAF